The T cell receptor beta chain under discussion was sequenced for a study of T cells expressing NK-cell markers. The CDR3 consists of 16 residues. Germline V gene data show CDR1 as SEHNR and CDR2 as FQNEAQ (reference sequence). TCRdb derives one entry per CDR3 protein from the 5' RACE reads, leaving out DNA. Across fewer than 400,000 distinct CDR3 sequences, the top ten clones capture roughly 10% of the sample. Sequences were obtained from blood T cells: a sorted CD56 or NKG2C T cell subset, CD4+ or CD8+ T cells, or bulk PBMC T cells (not recorded which). This clonotype was obtained from a woman aged 50 to 65 in good health. The V call is TRBV7-9, the J call TRBJ1-1. This CDR3 is CASSLALNAGNTEAFF.